This T cell receptor beta chain emerged from a study of blood T cell repertoires in COVID-19. Data came from immunoSEQ multiplex PCR; TCRdb stores just in-frame clones and leaves some out. The sample includes roughly 190,000 clones, approximately 90% of them seen just once. The source material was peripheral blood. The origin of this receptor is a man between 35 and 55 years old with active or convalescent COVID-19.

The CDR3 loop is CASRPRDSSRVRNYGYTF. The DNA for the CDR3 is TGTGCCAGCAGGCCTAGGGACAGCTCTCGGGTTCGTAACTATGGCTACACCTTC. This sequence joins TRBV28 and TRBJ1-2, with 7 bases aligning to TRBD1. This CDR3 is built from 18 residues. Germline trimming cut 6 bases from V and 1 base from J; bases unmatched to any gene: 17. The germline V gene encodes CDR1 MDHEN and CDR2 SYDVKM.